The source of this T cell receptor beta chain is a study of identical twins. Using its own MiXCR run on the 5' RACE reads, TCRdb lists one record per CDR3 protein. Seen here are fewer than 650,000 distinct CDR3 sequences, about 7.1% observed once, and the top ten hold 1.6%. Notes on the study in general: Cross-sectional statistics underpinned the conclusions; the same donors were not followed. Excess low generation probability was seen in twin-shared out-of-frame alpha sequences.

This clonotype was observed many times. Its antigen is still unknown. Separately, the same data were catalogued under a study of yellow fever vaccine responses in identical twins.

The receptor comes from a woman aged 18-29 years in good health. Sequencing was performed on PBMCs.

In DNA, the CDR3 is TGTGCCAGCAGCTTAGCGTACACAGATACGCAGTATTTT. It specifies CASSLAYTDTQYF. V usage is TRBV7-2 and J usage is TRBJ2-3; D gene unclear. V was trimmed by 0 bases and J by 2 bases, leaving 3 bases between them. Germline-derived CDR1 and CDR2 are SGHTA and FQGNSA. The CDR3 is 13 residues long.